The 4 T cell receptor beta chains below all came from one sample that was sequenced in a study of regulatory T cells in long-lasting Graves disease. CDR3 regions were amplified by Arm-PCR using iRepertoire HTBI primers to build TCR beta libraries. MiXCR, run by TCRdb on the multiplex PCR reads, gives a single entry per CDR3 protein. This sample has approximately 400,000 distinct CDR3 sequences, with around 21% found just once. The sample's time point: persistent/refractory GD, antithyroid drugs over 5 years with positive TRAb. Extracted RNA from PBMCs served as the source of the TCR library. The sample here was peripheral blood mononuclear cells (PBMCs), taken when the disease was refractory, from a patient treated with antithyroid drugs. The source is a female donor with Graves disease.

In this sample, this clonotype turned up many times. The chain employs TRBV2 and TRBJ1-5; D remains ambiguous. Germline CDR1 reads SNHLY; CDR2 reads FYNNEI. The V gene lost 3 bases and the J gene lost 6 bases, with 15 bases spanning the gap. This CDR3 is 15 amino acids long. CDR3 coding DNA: TGTGCCAGCAGTGACCAAACCTCTTGGGGTCAGCCCCAGCATTTT. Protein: CASSDQTSWGQPQHF. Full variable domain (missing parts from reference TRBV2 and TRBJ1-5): EPEVTQTPSHQVTQMGQEVILRCVPISNHLYFYWYRQILGQKVEFLVSFYNNEISEKSEIFDDQFSVERPDGSNFTLKIRSTKLEDSAMYFCASSDQTSWGQPQHFGDGTRLSIL.

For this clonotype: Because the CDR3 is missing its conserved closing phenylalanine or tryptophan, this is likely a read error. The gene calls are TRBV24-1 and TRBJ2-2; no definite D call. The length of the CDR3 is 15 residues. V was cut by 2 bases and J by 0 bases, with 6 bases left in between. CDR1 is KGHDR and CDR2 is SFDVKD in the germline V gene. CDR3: CATSDSGANTGELFS. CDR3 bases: TGTGCCACCAGTGATTCCGGCGCGAACACCGGGGAGCTGTTTTCT.

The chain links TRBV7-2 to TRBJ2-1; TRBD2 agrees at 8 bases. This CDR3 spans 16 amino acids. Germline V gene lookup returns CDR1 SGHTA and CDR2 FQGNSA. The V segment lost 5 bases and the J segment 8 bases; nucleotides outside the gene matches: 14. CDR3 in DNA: TGTGCCAGCAGCAACCCCGGGACTAGTCGTGGCGATGAGCAGTTCTTC. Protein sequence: CASSNPGTSRGDEQFF.

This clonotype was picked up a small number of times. DNA for the CDR3: TGTGCCAGCAGTTTTCGACAGGGGGTCCACTCCTACGAGCAGTACTTC. Translation gives CASSFRQGVHSYEQYF. The chain couples TRBV28 to TRBJ2-7; 9 nucleotides line up with TRBD1. CDR1 is MDHEN and CDR2 is SYDVKM in the germline V gene. CDR3 length: 16 amino acids. V was pared by 3 bases and J by 0 bases, with 6 bases of the junction left unmatched.